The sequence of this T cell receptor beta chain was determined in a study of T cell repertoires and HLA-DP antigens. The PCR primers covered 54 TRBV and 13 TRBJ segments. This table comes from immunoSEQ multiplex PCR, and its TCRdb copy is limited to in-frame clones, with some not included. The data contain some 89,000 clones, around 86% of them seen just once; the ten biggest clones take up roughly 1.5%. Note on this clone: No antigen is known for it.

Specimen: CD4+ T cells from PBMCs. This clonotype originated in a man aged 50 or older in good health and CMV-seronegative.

The CDR3 DNA follows: TGCGCCAGCAGCCACAGCACGGGGGTCCAACCCGGCGCGCAGTACTTC. Translated, it gives CASSHSTGVQPGAQYF. V is TRBV4-3 and J is TRBJ2-7, with a tentative D call TRBD2 (6 bases). Germline V lookup: CDR1 LGHNA, CDR2 YSLEER. V was cut by 3 bases and J by 9 bases, with 24 bases left in between. This CDR3 comprises 16 residues.